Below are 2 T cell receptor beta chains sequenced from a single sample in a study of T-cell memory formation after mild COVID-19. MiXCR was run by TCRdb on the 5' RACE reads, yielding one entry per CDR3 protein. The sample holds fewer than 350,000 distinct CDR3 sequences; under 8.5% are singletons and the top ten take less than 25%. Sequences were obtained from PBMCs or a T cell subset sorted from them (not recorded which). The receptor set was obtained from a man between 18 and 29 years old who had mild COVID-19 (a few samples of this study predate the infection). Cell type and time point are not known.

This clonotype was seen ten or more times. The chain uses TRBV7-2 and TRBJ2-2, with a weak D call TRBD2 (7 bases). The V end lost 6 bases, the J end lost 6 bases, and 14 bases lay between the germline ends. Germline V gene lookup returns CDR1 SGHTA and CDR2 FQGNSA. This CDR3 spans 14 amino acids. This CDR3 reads CASSLQGGAGELFF. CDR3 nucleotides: TGTGCCAGCAGTTTACAGGGAGGGGCCGGGGAGCTGTTTTTT.

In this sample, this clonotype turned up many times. The CDR3 loop is CASSIDQSVNEAFF. The CDR3 DNA reads as TGCGCCAGCAGCATAGATCAGAGTGTGAATGAAGCTTTCTTT. The chain is built from TRBV5-1 and TRBJ1-1, with D hard to call. CDR3 length: 14 residues. CDR1 SGHRS and CDR2 YFSETQ come from the germline V gene. Trimming stripped 4 bases from V and 7 bases from J, with 17 bases between.